Sequencing of this T cell receptor beta chain was carried out in a study of OX40 agonist ivuxolimab in advanced cancers. Study background: Ivuxolimab, which patients received intravenously every 2 weeks, was dosed at 0.01 to 10 mg/kg.

The table came from immunoSEQ multiplex PCR; TCRdb's copy has only in-frame clones and leaves some out. The sample contains 55,000 to 95,000 clones, around nine tenths of which appear only once. The ends lost 6 bases at V and 5 bases at J; junction bases unmatched: 4. Germline V lookup: CDR1 KGHSH, CDR2 LQKENI. The CDR3 loop spans 14 amino acids. The input for sequencing was CD4+ or CD8+ T cells sorted from blood, taken in a trial of the OX40 agonist ivuxolimab. This chain uses TRBV18 with TRBJ2-2, with 9 bases lining up with TRBD1. The TCR originated in an adult with an advanced solid tumor such as melanoma, head and neck, liver or kidney cancer. The CDR3 DNA reads as TGTGCCAGCTCGGGACAGGGAAGGACCGGGGAGCTGTTTTTT. Its protein is CASSGQGRTGELFF. Full variable domain (remainder filled in from reference TRBV18 and TRBJ2-2): NAGVMQNPRHLVRRRGQEARLRCSPMKGHSHVYWYRQLPEEGLKFMVYLQKENIIDESGMPKERFSAEFPKEGPSILRIQQVVRGDSAAYFCASSGQGRTGELFFGEGSRLTVL.